The clone carrying this T cell receptor beta chain was counted once. The antigen is unknown. This CDR3 comprises 14 residues. Per germline, CDR1 SGHRS and CDR2 YFSETQ. J gave up 5 bases and V 4 bases, and 6 bases lay outside the gene matches. TCRdb's table, derived via immunoSEQ multiplex PCR, lists solely in-frame clones and lacks some. The table shows approximately 110,000 clones, with 92% occurring only once. The data derive from a study of CD4+ T cells in melanoma. Broader study findings: Reportedly, melanoma neoantigen-specific CD4+ T cells showed varied differentiation states. CD8+ T cell, macrophage and B cell function reportedly correlated with neoantigen-specific CD4+ T cells.

Sequenced material: peripheral blood. This receptor was taken from a human donor with melanoma. The rearrangement uses TRBV5-1 and TRBJ2-3, with TRBD1 identical over 8 bases. The CDR3 sequence: CASSPTGAEDTQYF. CDR3 sequence (DNA): TGCGCCAGCAGCCCGACAGGGGCTGAAGATACGCAGTATTTT.